This T cell receptor (beta chain) was identified during a study of human T cells and chemical hapten exposure. In the study overall: Largely, small differences in pooled library volume made per-sample TCR yields vary. Points from the study as a whole: Relative to control repertoires, expanded TCRs gave rise to significantly more large CDR3 similarity clusters.

The CDR3 is 14 residues long. Germline V gives CDR1 SGHDT, CDR2 YYEEEE. With 4 bases removed from V and 4 bases from J, the gap between germline ends came to 14 bases. As to this clonotype: Its target is not known.

Time point in this sample: patch test 1, 2 weeks after DPC sensitization. Treatment indicated: therapeutic diphenylcyclopropenone sensitization with weekly scalp DPC. Via MiXCR, TCRdb re-called the RACE reads, giving one row per CDR3 protein. The sample lists 150,000 to 200,000 distinct CDR3 sequences; about 20% were seen once. The clonotype originates from a woman aged 50 to 65 with alopecia areata. Some clones in this sample may be carry-over from other donors' samples. The sample was whole blood, taken in connection with sensitization to the hapten diphenylcyclopropenone (DPC). This rearrangement joins TRBV5-6 to TRBJ1-1; no clear D. CDR3 bases: TGTGCCAGCAGCAACGGTGGTAGGACCACTGAAGCTTTCTTT. Translating it yields CASSNGGRTTEAFF.